Below, 24 T cell receptor beta chains from the same sample are listed, as sequenced in a study of blood T cell repertoires in COVID-19 (dated by TCRdb to the early 2020s). The receptor library was made with the immunoSEQ multiplex PCR assay. The immuneACCESS repertoire file appears here via TCRdb, limited to in-frame rearrangements. These files lack a portion of the clones; in checked studies, under half of the deficit traces to unresolved V genes, and the cause of the others is not known. Across this sample there are some 88,000 clones, with around 90% seen only once. The ten most abundant clones make up roughly 2% of the sample. Material for sequencing was peripheral blood. These receptors all come from a human donor with active COVID-19. The donor label of this sample is uncertain.

The V call is TRBV29-1, the J call TRBJ1-5; 7 positions agree with TRBD1. CDR1 and CDR2 (germline): SQVTM, ANQGSEA. The V and J ends lost 1 base and 0 bases, in that order; junction bases with no gene match: 12. This CDR3 region has 18 residues. The CDR3 reads CSVEATGLPPYSNQPQHF. The CDR3 DNA reads TGCAGCGTTGAAGCGACAGGGCTCCCACCCTATAGCAATCAGCCCCAGCATTTT.

This chain uses TRBV6-5 with TRBJ2-7; TRBD2 matches at 7 bases. This CDR3 contains 16 residues. Germline V gene data show CDR1 as MNHEY and CDR2 as SVGAGI. V lost 4 bases and J lost 3; bases outside the gene matches: 12. CDR3 in DNA: TGTGCCAGCAGTTTCCCGGGAGGACTGGGGTTCTACGAGCAGTACTTC. This sequence encodes CASSFPGGLGFYEQYF.

The V call is TRBV4-2, the J call TRBJ1-1; D is uncertain. The CDR3 extends over 12 amino acids. V was trimmed by 0 bases and J by 10 bases, leaving 9 bases between them. Germline V gives CDR1 LGHNA, CDR2 YNFKEQ. CDR3 loop: CASSQDLDVAFF. The CDR3 nucleotides are TGTGCCAGCAGCCAAGATCTAGATGTAGCTTTCTTT.

The chain employs TRBV7-3 and TRBJ2-2; 8 nucleotides agree with TRBD2. The CDR3 is made up of 15 amino acids. Germline V gene data show CDR1 as SGHTA and CDR2 as FQGTGA. V lost 5 bases, J lost 0 bases, and 2 bases stayed unmatched. The CDR3: CASSPGGANTGELFF. CDR3 bases: TGTGCCAGCAGCCCCGGGGGGGCGAACACCGGGGAGCTGTTTTTT. Variable domain in full (rest from reference TRBV7-3 and TRBJ2-2): GAGVSQTPSNKVTEKGKYVELRCDPISGHTALYWYRQSLGQGPEFLIYFQGTGAADDSGLPNDRFFAVRPEGSVSTLKIQRTERGDSAVYLCASSPGGANTGELFFGEGSRLTVL.

V is TRBV9 and J is TRBJ2-1; TRBD1 might be the D (6 bases). Germline CDR1 and CDR2: SGDLS and YYNGEE. This CDR3 comprises 16 residues. The V end lost 2 bases, the J end lost 0 bases, and 12 bases lay between the germline ends. The CDR3 loop reads CASSVRTEFSYNEQFF. The CDR3 DNA sequence: TGTGCCAGCAGCGTTCGGACAGAGTTCTCCTACAATGAGCAGTTCTTC. Full variable domain (missing parts from reference TRBV9 and TRBJ2-1): DSGVTQTPKHLITATGQRVTLRCSPRSGDLSVYWYQQSLDQGLQFLIQYYNGEERAKGNILERFSAQQFPDLHSELNLSSLELGDSALYFCASSVRTEFSYNEQFFGPGTRLTVL.

The count of this clone is one. The rearrangement uses TRBV6-5 and TRBJ2-5; 10 bases map to TRBD2. The V gene end was trimmed by 7 bases and the J gene end by 4 bases; junction bases not matched to a gene: 6. The germline gives CDR1 MNHEY, CDR2 SVGAGI. CDR3 length: 14 amino acids. This CDR3 reads CASKLAGLGETQYF. The CDR3, as DNA: TGTGCCAGCAAACTAGCGGGGCTTGGAGAGACCCAGTACTTC.

This clone turned up a few times. This rearrangement joins TRBV10-3 to TRBJ2-4; 16 bases line up with TRBD2. Per the germline V gene, CDR1 is ENHRY and CDR2 is SYGVKD. V shed 4 bases, J shed 6 bases, and the junction held 9 bases outside the gene matches. The CDR3 runs 18 residues. The CDR3 here is CAISATGLAGGPGNIQYF. Written as DNA, the CDR3 is TGTGCCATCAGTGCAACGGGACTAGCGGGGGGGCCGGGAAACATTCAGTACTTC.

The chain combines TRBV14 with TRBJ1-2; D remains ambiguous. From germline, CDR1 is SGHDN and CDR2 FVKESK. The germline V and J ends were trimmed by 1 base and 6 bases, with 12 bases remaining between them. The CDR3 runs 14 residues. Here the CDR3 DNA reads TGTGCCAGCAGCCAAGTAGTCGGGGTTAATGGCTACACCTTC. Encoded protein: CASSQVVGVNGYTF.

The chain has TRBV11-2 and TRBJ2-1, with 7 bases lining up with TRBD2. Looked up from germline, CDR1 is SGHAT and CDR2 is FQNNGV. The V and J ends lost 1 base and 9 bases, in that order; junction bases with no gene match: 12. The CDR3 length is 16 residues. Here the CDR3 reads CASSLGSGGGYGEQFF. In DNA, the CDR3 is TGTGCCAGCAGCTTAGGGTCCGGGGGAGGGTACGGTGAGCAGTTCTTC.

This chain links TRBV5-1 with TRBJ1-1, with TRBD1 as a possible D gene (6 bases). Between the trimmed V and J ends, which lost 5 bases and 2 bases, there was a span of 13 bases. Per the germline V gene, CDR1 is SGHRS and CDR2 is YFSETQ. The CDR3 is 14 amino acids. The CDR3 sequence is CASRPTGFNTEAFF. The CDR3 DNA is TGCGCCAGCAGACCCACAGGGTTTAACACTGAAGCTTTCTTT. Combining the CDR3 with reference TRBV5-1 and TRBJ1-1 gives the whole variable domain KAGVTQTPRYLIKTRGQQVTLSCSPISGHRSVSWYQQTPGQGLQFLFEYFSETQRNKGNFPGRFSGRQFSNSRSEMNVSTLELGDSALYLCASRPTGFNTEAFFGQGTRLTVV.

V and J are TRBV7-2 and TRBJ2-7; TRBD2 matches at 9 bases. V lost 5 bases, J lost 4 bases, and 12 bases stayed unmatched. In germline, CDR1 is SGHTA, CDR2 FQGNSA. The CDR3 totals 16 residues. The DNA of the CDR3 is TGTGCCAGCAGCCTTCAGGGTGCGGGGGGGGAATACGAGCAGTACTTC. Protein sequence: CASSLQGAGGEYEQYF.

The genes are TRBV6-5 and TRBJ1-6, with 7 bases fitting TRBD1. The CDR3 sequence is 14 residues long. Unmatched junction bases numbered 8, after V lost 6 bases and J lost 9 bases. The germline V gene has CDR1 MNHEY and CDR2 SVGAGI. In DNA form, the CDR3 reads TGTGCCAGCAGCACAAGACAGGGTGGTTCACCCCTCCACTTT. Translation gives CASSTRQGGSPLHF.

This sequence joins TRBV7-2 and TRBJ2-2; unclear D gene. The germline V gene encodes CDR1 SGHTA and CDR2 FQGNSA. The CDR3 is 13 residues long. The ends were cut back, 5 bases at V and 5 bases at J, with 9 bases in the middle. Here the CDR3 DNA reads TGTGCCAGCAGCACCCCAGGAACCGGGGAGCTGTTTTTT. Its protein product is CASSTPGTGELFF.

The DNA for the CDR3 is TGTGCCAGCTCACTGGACATTAAGACCCAGTACTTC. Translated: CASSLDIKTQYF. The chain combines TRBV18 with TRBJ2-5; D might be TRBD1 (5 bases). The ends were cut back, 4 bases at V and 6 bases at J, with 9 bases in the middle. The CDR3 has 12 residues. CDR1 and CDR2 from the germline V gene are KGHSH and LQKENI.

The genes are TRBV5-1 and TRBJ2-3, with D unclear. The CDR3 contains 13 residues. Trimming shortened V by 3 bases and J by 6 bases, and 11 bases separated the two germline ends. Germline CDR1 is SGHRS and CDR2 is YFSETQ. In DNA form, the CDR3 reads TGCGCCAGCAGCTCGATGTCGGAGGATACGCAGTATTTT. This encodes CASSSMSEDTQYF.

The V call is TRBV1, the J call TRBJ2-1; TRBD2 reflects the table's D call only, with no check against the DNA. TRBV1 is noted as a pseudogene. The CDR3 spans 16 residues. CDR3 amino acids: CTSSTRVLAGHNEQFF. In DNA, the CDR3 is TGCACCAGCAGCACGCGGGTGCTAGCGGGGCACAATGAGCAGTTCTTC.

This clone has just one count. This chain connects TRBV28 to TRBJ1-2, with D perhaps matching TRBD1 (6 bases). This CDR3 spans 13 amino acids. Germline V gene sequence: CDR1 MDHEN, CDR2 SYDVKM. V was shortened by 3 bases and J by 4 bases, with 9 bases between the two germline ends. For the CDR3, the DNA is TGTGCCAGCAGTTTTTCAGGGGCCTATGGCTACACCTTC. Amino acids: CASSFSGAYGYTF.

The chain joins TRBV7-9 to TRBJ2-3; D is perhaps TRBD1 (5 bases). Trimming removed 7 bases at V and 0 bases at J, with 8 bases between. Germline loops: CDR1 SEHNR, CDR2 FQNEAQ (reference sequence). The CDR3 has 13 amino acids. This chain's CDR3 is CASTRTSTDTQYF. In nucleotides, the CDR3 is TGTGCCAGCACAAGGACAAGCACAGATACGCAGTATTTT.

V is TRBV28 and J is TRBJ2-3; TRBD2 agrees at 8 bases. The CDR3 is 15 amino acids. Germline trimming cut 8 bases from V and 4 bases from J; bases unmatched to any gene: 11. Per germline, CDR1 MDHEN and CDR2 SYDVKM. The CDR3 protein is CASAVGGGLADTQYF. The CDR3 region has the DNA TGTGCCAGCGCCGTCGGCGGGGGGTTAGCAGATACGCAGTATTTT.

This chain links TRBV6-1 with TRBJ1-2; D call uncertain. This CDR3 is built from 13 residues. Between the trimmed V and J ends, which lost 1 base and 8 bases, there was a span of 11 bases. Germline CDR1 is MNHNS and CDR2 is SASEGT. CDR3 region: CASSEGAAPGYTF. The DNA for the CDR3 is TGTGCCAGCAGTGAAGGGGCAGCTCCCGGCTACACCTTC.

The chain combines TRBV3-1 (or the pseudogene TRBV3-2) with TRBJ2-7; 11 bases match TRBD1. Germline CDR1 and CDR2: LGHDT and YNNKEL (reference sequence). Germline trimming cut 4 bases from V and 7 bases from J; bases unmatched to any gene: 12. The CDR3 is made up of 16 amino acids. The CDR3: CASSRLSGTGGTEQYF. CDR3 DNA sequence: TGTGCCAGCAGCCGCCTCTCCGGGACAGGGGGGACGGAGCAGTACTTC.

V usage is TRBV3-1 (or the pseudogene TRBV3-2) and J usage is TRBJ2-1; 9 bases match TRBD2. With 1 base clipped from V and 12 bases from J, the junction kept 16 bases outside the gene matches. From germline, CDR1 is LGHDT and CDR2 YNNKEL (reference sequence). CDR3 length: 17 residues. Written as DNA, the CDR3 is TGTGCCAGCAGCCAAGGGTTTACGCGGGGGGGCTCTGAAAGGCAGTTCTTC. This codes for CASSQGFTRGGSERQFF.

A word on this clone: The sample contains more than one DNA sequence encoding this CDR3. This chain connects TRBV9 to TRBJ2-3; 7 bases line up with TRBD2. CDR1 and CDR2 from the germline V gene are SGDLS and YYNGEE. The CDR3 totals 15 residues. J lost 1 base, V lost 0 bases, and 2 bases had no gene match. The CDR3 spells CASSVGAGGTDTQYF. The CDR3 DNA sequence: TGTGCCAGCAGCGTAGGGGCGGGGGGCACAGATACGCAGTATTTT.

V and J are TRBV12-2 and TRBJ1-2. TRBV12-2 is shown as a pseudogene. The CDR3 sequence is 13 residues long. The CDR3 reads CASRLANAGGYTF. The CDR3 DNA reads TGTGCAAGTCGCTTAGCCAACGCGGGTGGCTACACCTTC.